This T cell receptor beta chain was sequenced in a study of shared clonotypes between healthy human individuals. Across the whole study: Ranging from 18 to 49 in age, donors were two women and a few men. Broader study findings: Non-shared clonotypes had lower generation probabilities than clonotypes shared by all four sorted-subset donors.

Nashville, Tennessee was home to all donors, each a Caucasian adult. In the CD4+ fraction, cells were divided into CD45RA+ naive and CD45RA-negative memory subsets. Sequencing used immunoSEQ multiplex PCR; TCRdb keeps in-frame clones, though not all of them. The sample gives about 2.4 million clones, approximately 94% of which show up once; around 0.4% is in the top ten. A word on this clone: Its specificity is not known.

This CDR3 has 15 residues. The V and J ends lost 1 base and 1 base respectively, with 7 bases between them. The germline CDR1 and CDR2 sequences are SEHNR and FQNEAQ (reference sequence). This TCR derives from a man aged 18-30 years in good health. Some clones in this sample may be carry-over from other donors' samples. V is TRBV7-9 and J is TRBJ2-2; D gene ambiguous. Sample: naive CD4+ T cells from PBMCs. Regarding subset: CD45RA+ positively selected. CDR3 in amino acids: CASSLGYRNTGELFF. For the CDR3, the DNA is TGTGCCAGCAGCTTAGGGTACAGGAACACCGGGGAGCTGTTTTTT.